This is a list of T cell receptor beta chains from one sample in a study of identifying expanded T cells in peripheral blood. Using immunoSEQ multiplex PCR, the repertoire was profiled, and TCRdb retains in-frame clones only, with some absent. The sample records roughly 90,000 clones, around 83% being singletons. Sample: blood. The receptors shown here come from a person between 18 and 70 years old in good health. The CDR3 runs from the conserved cysteine through the conserved F or W. Each record gives: J gene, V gene, clone size, D gene, CDR3 protein, CDR3 DNA. A D gene is named only where the DNA matches it firmly. Rows give clone size only sometimes, using once, few, many, or a class for an expanded clone.

J gene: TRBJ2-5; V gene: TRBV18; clone size: few; D gene: NA; CDR3 protein: CASSLLDRGETQYF; CDR3 DNA: TGTGCCAGCTCACTGTTAGACAGAGGAGAGACCCAGTACTTC
J gene: TRBJ1-2; V gene: TRBV29-1; clone size: NA; D gene: NA; CDR3 protein: CSVVSGLRGGYTF; CDR3 DNA: TGCAGCGTTGTCTCGGGGCTGAGGGGTGGCTACACCTTC
J gene: TRBJ2-6; V gene: TRBV9; clone size: NA; D gene: NA; CDR3 protein: CASSGALGGAGVNVLTF; CDR3 DNA: TGTGCCAGCAGCGGAGCCCTTGGGGGCGCTGGAGTCAACGTCCTGACTTTC
J gene: TRBJ1-3; V gene: TRBV30; clone size: NA; D gene: NA; CDR3 protein: CAWSVGGNTIYF; CDR3 DNA: TGTGCCTGGAGTGTCGGTGGAAACACCATATATTTT
J gene: TRBJ1-2; V gene: TRBV4-3; clone size: NA; D gene: NA; CDR3 protein: CASSQTPGAYYGYTF; CDR3 DNA: TGCGCCAGCAGCCAAACCCCAGGGGCGTACTATGGCTACACCTTC
J gene: TRBJ1-4; V gene: TRBV30; clone size: NA; D gene: NA; CDR3 protein: CAWSAFIWGEKLFF; CDR3 DNA: TGTGCCTGGAGTGCGTTTATTTGGGGGGAAAAACTGTTTTTT
J gene: TRBJ2-1; V gene: TRBV19; clone size: few; D gene: NA; CDR3 protein: CASSVLYNEQFF; CDR3 DNA: TGTGCCAGTAGTGTTCTATACAATGAGCAGTTCTTC
J gene: TRBJ1-2; V gene: TRBV13; clone size: NA; D gene: NA; CDR3 protein: CASSSNRAANYGYTF; CDR3 DNA: TGTGCCAGCAGCTCCAACAGGGCCGCTAACTATGGCTACACCTTC
J gene: TRBJ1-1; V gene: TRBV4-3; clone size: NA; D gene: NA; CDR3 protein: CASSQDFVGTMNTEAFF; CDR3 DNA: TGCGCCAGCAGCCAAGACTTCGTGGGGACGATGAACACTGAAGCTTTCTTT
J gene: TRBJ1-2; V gene: TRBV9; clone size: NA; D gene: NA; CDR3 protein: CASSPRTAGGYGYTF; CDR3 DNA: TGTGCCAGCAGCCCTCGGACAGCCGGGGGCTATGGCTACACCTTC
J gene: TRBJ2-2; V gene: TRBV18; clone size: NA; D gene: NA; CDR3 protein: CASSPLRNTGELFF; CDR3 DNA: TGTGCCAGCTCACCACTACGGAACACCGGGGAGCTGTTTTTT
J gene: TRBJ1-1; V gene: TRBV9; clone size: NA; D gene: TRBD1; CDR3 protein: CASSPRDRYMLNTEAFF; CDR3 DNA: TGTGCCAGCAGCCCCCGGGACAGGTATATGTTGAACACTGAAGCTTTCTTT
J gene: TRBJ1-1; V gene: TRBV2; clone size: NA; D gene: NA; CDR3 protein: CASSERGVTPGAFF; CDR3 DNA: TGTGCCAGCAGTGAAAGGGGTGTGACACCGGGGGCTTTCTTT
J gene: TRBJ2-2; V gene: TRBV30; clone size: NA; D gene: NA; CDR3 protein: CAWSAAGPDAGELFF; CDR3 DNA: TGTGCCTGGAGTGCGGCGGGACCGGACGCCGGGGAGCTGTTTTTT
J gene: TRBJ1-5; V gene: TRBV6-5; clone size: few; D gene: NA; CDR3 protein: CASRRMPNQPQHF; CDR3 DNA: TGTGCCAGCAGGCGGATGCCCAATCAGCCCCAGCATTTT
J gene: TRBJ2-5; V gene: TRBV6-6; clone size: NA; D gene: TRBD1; CDR3 protein: CASSSGQRETQYF; CDR3 DNA: TGTGCCAGCAGTTCGGGACAGAGAGAGACCCAGTACTTC
J gene: TRBJ2-3; V gene: TRBV19; clone size: few; D gene: TRBD2; CDR3 protein: CASSIPAGGQDTQYF; CDR3 DNA: TGTGCCAGTAGTATTCCAGCGGGGGGGCAAGATACGCAGTATTTT
J gene: TRBJ1-5; V gene: TRBV19; clone size: once; D gene: TRBD1; CDR3 protein: CASSTTGGNQPQHF; CDR3 DNA: TGTGCCAGTAGTACAACAGGGGGCAATCAGCCCCAGCATTTT
J gene: TRBJ2-5; V gene: TRBV15; clone size: NA; D gene: NA; CDR3 protein: CATSRANFGETQYF; CDR3 DNA: TGTGCCACCAGCAGAGCCAATTTCGGGGAGACCCAGTACTTC
J gene: TRBJ1-2; V gene: TRBV5-6; clone size: once; D gene: NA; CDR3 protein: CASSLAVTNYGYTF; CDR3 DNA: TGTGCCAGCAGCTTGGCCGTGACCAACTATGGCTACACCTTC
J gene: TRBJ1-1; V gene: TRBV6-6; clone size: NA; D gene: NA; CDR3 protein: CASSYAAGGRTEAFF; CDR3 DNA: TGTGCCAGCAGTTACGCGGCGGGGGGTAGGACTGAAGCTTTCTTT
J gene: TRBJ2-4; V gene: TRBV11-2; clone size: NA; D gene: TRBD2; CDR3 protein: CASSPSSGGKNIQYF; CDR3 DNA: TGTGCCAGCAGCCCTTCCTCGGGGGGCAAAAACATTCAGTACTTC
J gene: TRBJ2-6; V gene: TRBV5-1; clone size: few; D gene: NA; CDR3 protein: CASSLLAGANVLTF; CDR3 DNA: TGCGCCAGCAGCTTGCTCGCTGGGGCCAACGTCCTGACTTTC
J gene: TRBJ2-3; V gene: TRBV18; clone size: NA; D gene: TRBD2; CDR3 protein: CASSPTSGVTDTQYF; CDR3 DNA: TGTGCCAGCTCACCAACTAGCGGGGTCACAGATACGCAGTATTTT
J gene: TRBJ1-4; V gene: TRBV25-1; clone size: NA; D gene: NA; CDR3 protein: CASRQGGKNEKLFF; CDR3 DNA: TGTGCCAGCAGACAGGGAGGGAAGAATGAAAAACTGTTTTTT
J gene: TRBJ1-1; V gene: TRBV6-5; clone size: NA; D gene: NA; CDR3 protein: CASSYASEAFF; CDR3 DNA: TGTGCCAGCAGTTACGCGAGTGAAGCTTTCTTT
J gene: TRBJ1-1; V gene: TRBV11-2; clone size: NA; D gene: NA; CDR3 protein: CASSLDRPGVGTEAFF; CDR3 DNA: TGTGCCAGCAGCTTAGATCGTCCGGGAGTTGGGACTGAAGCTTTCTTT
J gene: TRBJ2-7; V gene: TRBV7-2; clone size: NA; D gene: TRBD1; CDR3 protein: CASSQEKDRAGLYEQYF; CDR3 DNA: TGCGCCAGCAGCCAAGAAAAGGACAGGGCGGGTCTCTACGAGCAGTACTTC
J gene: TRBJ2-3; V gene: TRBV2; clone size: once; D gene: TRBD2; CDR3 protein: CASTGLAGAMGTDTQYF; CDR3 DNA: TGTGCCAGCACGGGACTAGCGGGGGCCATGGGGACAGATACGCAGTATTTT
J gene: TRBJ2-6; V gene: TRBV2; clone size: NA; D gene: NA; CDR3 protein: CASSEWGASTLSGANVLTF; CDR3 DNA: TGTGCCAGCAGTGAATGGGGGGCATCGACACTCTCTGGGGCCAACGTCCTGACTTTC